One and the same sample provided the 10 T cell receptor beta chains below, sequenced in a study of regulatory T cells in long-lasting Graves disease. Investigators prepared the TCR beta libraries by applying iRepertoire HTBI primers and Arm-PCR of CDR3 regions. TCRdb processed the multiplex PCR reads anew with MiXCR; each CDR3 protein has one entry. The sample yields roughly 510,000 distinct CDR3 sequences, about 16% seen once. Specified time point: newly diagnosed GD, antithyroid drugs for less than 3 months. PBMC-derived RNA was used for the TCR library. These data were also filed under a second study, of T cells in Graves' hyperthyroidism and ophthalmopathy.

The sequences come from peripheral blood mononuclear cells (PBMCs), collected at new diagnosis, from a patient treated with antithyroid drugs. These receptors originate from a man between 18 and 29 years old with Graves disease.

The genes are TRBV19 and TRBJ1-6; 7 bases line up with TRBD1. The CDR3 is 13 amino acids. After removal of 9 bases from V and 8 bases from J, the junction contained 7 bases not matched to a gene. CDR1 and CDR2 (germline): LNHDA, SQIVND (reference sequence). CDR3 sequence: CASWGTDDSPLHF. The CDR3 bases are TGTGCCAGCTGGGGGACAGATGATTCACCCCTCCACTTT.

This rearrangement joins TRBV7-9 to TRBJ1-1; the D is unclear. Between the trimmed V and J ends, which lost 4 bases and 2 bases, there was a span of 17 bases. CDR3 length: 16 residues. Germline V CDR1 and CDR2: SEHNR, FQNEAQ (reference sequence). In nucleotides, the CDR3 is TGTGCCAGCAGCTCGGGAACCTCCGGGAGAAACACTGAAGCTTTCTTT. The encoded protein is CASSSGTSGRNTEAFF.

The sample holds many counts of this clonotype. The genes are TRBV3-1 and TRBJ2-5, with 11 nucleotides matching TRBD2. V was pared by 4 bases and J by 0 bases, with 4 bases of the junction left unmatched. The CDR3 has 16 residues. Germline assignment: CDR1 LGHDT and CDR2 YNNKEL (reference sequence). Here the CDR3 DNA reads TGTGCCAGCAGCCCCCGACTAGCGGGGTACCAAGAGACCCAGTACTTC. Its translation is CASSPRLAGYQETQYF.

This chain connects TRBV4-1 to TRBJ1-4; D possibly corresponds to TRBD1 (5 bases). V lost 4 bases, J lost 3 bases, and 15 bases lay in between. The germline gives CDR1 MGHRA, CDR2 YSYEKL. The CDR3 totals 16 residues. The CDR3 loop reads CASSLSWGLPNEKLFF. The CDR3 DNA sequence: TGCGCCAGCAGCCTGAGTTGGGGGTTGCCTAATGAAAAACTGTTTTTT.

The rearrangement links TRBV28 to TRBJ1-1, with D possibly TRBD1 on 5 matching bases. This CDR3 is built from 11 residues. Germline V gene sequence: CDR1 MDHEN, CDR2 SYDVKM. V was shortened by 7 bases and J by 6 bases, with 9 bases between the two germline ends. CDR3 region: CASKRGPEAFF. CDR3 DNA sequence: TGTGCCAGCAAAAGGGGACCTGAAGCTTTCTTT.

This clonotype was recorded at least ten times. The rearrangement uses TRBV5-1 and TRBJ2-2, with D possibly being TRBD2 (5 bases). The CDR3 sequence is 16 residues long. Per the germline V gene, CDR1 is SGHRS and CDR2 is YFSETQ. The V end lost 0 bases, the J end lost 0 bases, and 9 bases lay between the germline ends. CDR3 in amino acids: CASSLVGATNTGELFF. The CDR3 coding sequence is TGCGCCAGCAGCTTGGTGGGAGCGACGAACACCGGGGAGCTGTTTTTT.

This clonotype was seen a few times. V gene TRBV24-1 combines with J gene TRBJ1-2; the D is unclear. In germline, CDR1 is KGHDR, CDR2 SFDVKD. V gave up 2 bases and J gave up 6 bases, with 9 bases separating them. This CDR3 comprises 13 residues. The CDR3 loop is CATSDYGLDGYTF. CDR3 sequence (DNA): TGTGCCACCAGTGATTACGGATTAGATGGCTACACCTTC.

This clonotype showed up many times. The CDR3 nucleotides are TGTGCCAGCAGTCCACAATATACAGGGGGCAGCAGCAATCAGCCCCAGCATTTT. It codes for CASSPQYTGGSSNQPQHF. The chain carries TRBV27 and TRBJ1-5; 9 positions agree with TRBD1. The ends lost 5 bases at V and 1 base at J; junction bases unmatched: 12. The germline gives CDR1 MNHEY, CDR2 SMNVEV (reference sequence). The CDR3 length is 18 residues.

This clonotype was counted between two and nine times. CDR3 region: CASSPAPGGPAGELFF. The CDR3 DNA is TGTGCCAGCAGCCCAGCGCCGGGAGGGCCGGCCGGGGAGCTGTTTTTT. The chain couples TRBV7-9 to TRBJ2-2; 8 nucleotides match TRBD2. After removal of 5 bases from V and 6 bases from J, the junction contained 11 bases not matched to a gene. This CDR3 has 16 amino acids. Germline CDR1 SEHNR, CDR2 FQNEAQ (reference sequence).

The table lists this clonotype with many counts. The rearrangement links TRBV28 to TRBJ1-1; D is perhaps TRBD1 (6 bases). Between the trimmed V and J ends, which lost 8 bases and 2 bases, there was a span of 15 bases. The CDR3 consists of 14 residues. In germline, CDR1 is MDHEN, CDR2 SYDVKM. The DNA of the CDR3 is TGTGCCAGCCGTCCTCTACAGGGTAACACTGAAGCTTTCTTT. It yields the protein CASRPLQGNTEAFF.